These 20 T cell receptor beta chains originate from one sample sequenced in a study of regulatory T cells in long-lasting Graves disease. As to time point: newly diagnosed GD, antithyroid drugs for less than 3 months. Extracted PBMC RNA gave rise to the TCR library. iRepertoire HTBI primers and Arm-PCR of CDR3 regions built TCR beta libraries. TCRdb called the multiplex PCR reads again in MiXCR, with one record for every CDR3 protein. This sample has about half a million distinct CDR3 sequences, with about 12% found just once. These same data were also listed under a study on T cells in Graves' hyperthyroidism and ophthalmopathy.

Sequenced here: peripheral blood mononuclear cells (PBMCs), sampled at new diagnosis, from a patient treated with antithyroid drugs. Every receptor here comes from a woman aged 25-40 years with Graves disease.

This clonotype was counted many times. This chain links TRBV2 with TRBJ1-6; D gene ambiguous. The CDR3 runs to 13 residues. The ends were cut back, 8 bases at V and 5 bases at J, with 10 bases in the middle. The germline gives CDR1 SNHLY, CDR2 FYNNEI. CDR3 residues: CASHWDHNSPLHF. The CDR3 nucleotides read TGTGCCAGCCACTGGGATCATAATTCACCCCTCCACTTT.

This clonotype was seen repeatedly, ten times or more. The chain is built from TRBV24-1 and TRBJ2-1, with D perhaps TRBD1 or TRBD2 (5 bases each). Germline-derived CDR1 and CDR2 are KGHDR and SFDVKD. The length of the CDR3 is 15 residues. Trimming shortened V by 5 bases and J by 8 bases, and 18 bases separated the two germline ends. The CDR3 reads CATSAGSRSGHEQFF. CDR3 nucleotides: TGTGCCACCAGTGCGGGCAGCCGGTCGGGACATGAGCAGTTCTTC.

This clonotype appeared many times. This sequence joins TRBV29-1 and TRBJ2-7; 9 bases are a match to TRBD2. CDR1 SQVTM and CDR2 ANQGSEA come from the germline V gene. This CDR3 is built from 12 residues. V shed 7 bases and J 7 bases; nucleotides not matched to a gene: 8. CDR3 coding DNA: TGCAGCGCCGGACCGGGACTAGCAGAGCAGTACTTC. It yields the protein CSAGPGLAEQYF.

This chain uses TRBV7-9 with TRBJ2-7; D remains unclear. Trimming removed 5 bases from V and 4 bases from J, with 12 bases in between. The CDR3 runs 13 residues. Germline V gene data show CDR1 as SEHNR and CDR2 as FQNEAQ (reference sequence). The CDR3 reads CASSQVPQYEQYF. In nucleotides, the CDR3 is TGTGCCAGCAGCCAGGTCCCCCAATACGAGCAGTACTTC. Combining the CDR3 with reference TRBV7-9 and TRBJ2-7 gives the whole variable domain DTGVSQNPRHKITKRGQNVTFRCDPISEHNRLYWYRQTLGQGPEFLTYFQNEAQLEKSRLLSDRFSAERPKGSFSTLEIQRTEQGDSAMYLCASSQVPQYEQYFGPGTRLTVT.

This chain links TRBV6-2 or TRBV6-3 with TRBJ1-2, with 8 bases that match TRBD1. Germline assignment: CDR1 MNHEY and CDR2 SVGEGT. J lost 4 bases, V lost 5 bases, and 12 bases had no gene match. There are 16 residues in the CDR3. In DNA form, the CDR3 reads TGTGCCAGCAGTGCCGGACAGGGAAGCCTTAGCTATGGCTACACCTTC. This translates into CASSAGQGSLSYGYTF.

This chain connects TRBV6-1 to TRBJ2-2; D call uncertain. The CDR3 consists of 13 residues. V gave up 6 bases and J gave up 5 bases, with 10 bases separating them. CDR1 and CDR2 (germline): MNHNS, SASEGT. The CDR3 loop reads CASSRIETGELFF. The CDR3 DNA is TGTGCCAGCAGCCGCATAGAGACCGGGGAGCTGTTTTTT.

There are many counts of this clonotype. The chain joins TRBV11-2 to TRBJ2-7, with D perhaps TRBD1 or TRBD2 (5 bases each). Germline V gene sequence: CDR1 SGHAT, CDR2 FQNNGV. Trimming removed 5 bases at V and 2 bases at J, with 16 bases between. The CDR3 is 15 amino acids. CDR3 in DNA: TGTGCCAGCAGCCGACCCGGGGCAGCAGCCTACGAGCAGTACTTC. Protein product: CASSRPGAAAYEQYF.

This clonotype was seen at least ten times. The chain links TRBV7-2 to TRBJ2-7, with D perhaps TRBD1 (5 bases). Looked up from germline, CDR1 is SGHTA and CDR2 is FQGNSA. CDR3 size: 14 residues. Trimming stripped 1 base from V and 3 bases from J, with 10 bases between. The DNA for the CDR3 is TGTGCCAGCAGCTTAGAAACAGGCAGCTACGAGCAGTACTTC. It translates to CASSLETGSYEQYF.

This clonotype was picked up many times. The V call is TRBV5-1, the J call TRBJ1-1, with D tentatively TRBD1 (6 bases). The germline V gene has CDR1 SGHRS and CDR2 YFSETQ. Trimming left V 4 bases short and J 1 base short, with 11 bases between. This CDR3 contains 14 residues. The CDR3, as DNA: TGCGCCAGCAGCGCGGAGGGGGGGAACACTGAAGCTTTCTTT. Translating gives CASSAEGGNTEAFF.

This clonotype was seen at least ten times. V gene TRBV18 combines with J gene TRBJ1-2, with D tentatively TRBD1 (6 bases). V shed 3 bases and J shed 2 bases, with 16 bases lying between them. Germline lookup yields CDR1 KGHSH and CDR2 LQKENI. The CDR3 loop spans 16 amino acids. The CDR3 reads CASSPIARGENYGYTF. CDR3 sequence (DNA): TGTGCCAGCTCACCCATAGCGAGGGGGGAGAACTATGGCTACACCTTC.

This clonotype was recorded many times. The chain links TRBV12-3 or TRBV12-4 to TRBJ2-7; 10 bases are a match to TRBD2. Trimming took 5 bases from V and 4 from J; bases not matched to a gene: 8. The CDR3 covers 15 residues. CDR3 loop: CASSRAGGPGYEQYF. The DNA for the CDR3 is TGTGCCAGCAGTCGAGCGGGAGGGCCCGGATACGAGCAGTACTTC.

There are a few counts of this clonotype. The chain links TRBV7-3 to TRBJ2-2; D is perhaps TRBD1 or TRBD2 (6 bases each). Trimming took off 0 bases at V and 2 bases at J, with 16 bases between the two ends. Germline-derived CDR1 and CDR2 are SGHTA and FQGTGA. The CDR3 runs 18 residues. The CDR3 spells CASSLTGPGATNTGELFF. For the CDR3, the DNA is TGTGCCAGCAGCTTAACTGGACCGGGGGCTACCAACACCGGGGAGCTGTTTTTT.

This clonotype was observed a handful of times. The chain links TRBV20-1 to TRBJ1-1; D may be TRBD1 (5 bases). V was cut by 0 bases and J by 5 bases, with 13 bases left in between. Germline values: CDR1 DFQATT, CDR2 SNEGSKA (reference sequence). This CDR3 has 14 residues. This CDR3 reads CSARDRAGKTEAFF. The CDR3 DNA is TGCAGTGCTAGAGATCGGGCAGGGAAGACTGAAGCTTTCTTT.

For this clonotype: A read error may be the cause here, since a much bigger clone is one base away. V is TRBV6-2 or TRBV6-3 and J is TRBJ1-5; D may be TRBD1 (5 bases). The CDR3 runs 15 residues. Trimming stripped 2 bases from V and 0 bases from J, with 8 bases between. CDR1 is MNHEY, CDR2 SVGEGT, per germline. The CDR3 loop reads CASSYPGFSNQPQHF. The CDR3 coding sequence is TGTGCCAGCAGTTACCCAGGGTTTAGCAATCAGCCCCAGCATTTT.

The chain has TRBV6-1 and TRBJ1-1; D is uncertain. Germline-derived CDR1 and CDR2 are MNHNS and SASEGT. The ends were cut back, 5 bases at V and 4 bases at J, with 11 bases in the middle. The CDR3 is 13 amino acids. CDR3 nucleotides: TGTGCCAGCAGTCCTCCGGGATTCACTGAAGCTTTCTTT. Protein product: CASSPPGFTEAFF.

The table lists this clonotype with many counts. The chain couples TRBV7-2 to TRBJ2-7, with a tentative D call TRBD1 (5 bases). Germline V gene data show CDR1 as SGHTA and CDR2 as FQGNSA. V lost 2 bases, J lost 0 bases, and 11 bases lay in between. The CDR3 is 15 amino acids. CDR3 coding DNA: TGTGCCAGCAGCTTATCACAGGAATACTCCTACGAGCAGTACTTC. Its protein is CASSLSQEYSYEQYF.

This clonotype was found many times. V gene TRBV30 combines with J gene TRBJ1-2, with no clear D. Germline-derived CDR1 and CDR2 are GTSNPN and SVGIG (reference sequence). The CDR3 spans 12 residues. V was shortened by 5 bases and J by 7 bases, with 14 bases between the two germline ends. The CDR3 nucleotides are TGTGCCTGGGACGGACCCTTGCTTGGCTACACCTTC. Translating gives CAWDGPLLGYTF.

This clonotype was detected only a few times. The chain couples TRBV5-1 to TRBJ2-1; the match to TRBD2 covers 8 bases. This CDR3 region has 14 residues. Losses at the gene ends were 1 base for V and 9 bases for J; bases not matched to a gene: 6. Germline V gives CDR1 SGHRS, CDR2 YFSETQ. The CDR3: CASSLPGGPGEQFF. For the CDR3, the DNA is TGCGCCAGCAGCTTGCCGGGAGGGCCCGGTGAGCAGTTCTTC.

The chain has TRBV14 and TRBJ2-7, with D uncertain. V dropped 0 bases and J dropped 5 bases, with 5 bases sitting between them. CDR3 length: 12 residues. The germline V gene has CDR1 SGHDN and CDR2 FVKESK. The CDR3 spells CASSQDFHEQYF. CDR3 coding DNA: TGTGCCAGCAGCCAAGACTTCCACGAGCAGTACTTC. Full variable domain (outside the CDR3, taken from reference TRBV14 and TRBJ2-7): EAGVTQFPSHSVIEKGQTVTLRCDPISGHDNLYWYRRVMGKEIKFLLHFVKESKQDESGMPNNRFLAERTGGTYSTLKVQPAELEDSGVYFCASSQDFHEQYFGPGTRLTVT.

This clonotype was counted at least ten times. The chain uses TRBV29-1 and TRBJ2-5, with D perhaps being TRBD1 or TRBD2 (5 bases each). Trimming removed 4 bases from V and 5 bases from J, with 14 bases in between. Germline V gene data show CDR1 as SQVTM and CDR2 as ANQGSEA. The CDR3 contains 13 residues. DNA for the CDR3: TGCAGCGTTGTCGGGGCAGCTCAGGAGACCCAGTACTTC. It is translated as CSVVGAAQETQYF. The full variable domain, in which reference TRBV29-1 and TRBJ2-5 provide the parts outside the CDR3, is SAVISQKPSRDICQRGTSLTIQCQVDSQVTMMFWYRQQPGQSLTLIATANQGSEATYESGFVIDKFPISRPNLTFSTLTVSNMSPEDSSIYLCSVVGAAQETQYFGPGTRLLVL.